The rows below give T cell receptor beta chains drawn from one sample of a study of resident and recirculating memory T cells in vitiligo. Data came from immunoSEQ multiplex PCR; TCRdb stores just in-frame clones and leaves some out. The sample records around 70,000 clones, 90% to 95% being singletons. Sequencing was carried out using blood. These receptors were obtained from a male donor with vitiligo. Both conserved end residues are part of each CDR3. Each record gives: clone size, D gene, V gene, J gene, CDR3 DNA, CDR3 protein. D genes are given only for firm matches. Clone size is stated in some rows and not others, as once, few, many or a class when expanded.

>few|NA|TRBV7-8|TRBJ1-5
TGTGCCAGCACCTCGGGCGGGGGACGGTATAGCAATCAGCCCCAGCATTTT
CASTSGGGRYSNQPQHF
>NA|TRBD1|TRBV2|TRBJ1-2
TGTGCCAGCAGGGCGAGCCGGGACAGTTTTGTCTATGGCTACACCTTC
CASRASRDSFVYGYTF
>NA|NA|TRBV19|TRBJ1-5
TGTGCCAGTAGCAGGACTTGGAGCAATCAGCCCCAGCATTTT
CASSRTWSNQPQHF
>NA|NA|TRBV29-1|TRBJ2-7
TGCAGCGCGACGACAGGACTCTACGAGCAGTACTTC
CSATTGLYEQYF
>NA|NA|TRBV9|TRBJ2-6
TGTGCCAGCAGCGATAAATCCCCCCGACGGACTTTGGCTGGGGCCAACGTCCTGACTTTC
CASSDKSPRRTLAGANVLTF
>NA|TRBD1|TRBV9|TRBJ1-2
TGTGCCAGCAGCGTAGAGGACAGGGGGCTCCCTGGGACCTTC
CASSVEDRGLPGTF
>NA|NA|TRBV5-1|TRBJ2-5
TGCGCCAGCAGCTTACAGGGACAAGAGACCCAGTACTTC
CASSLQGQETQYF
>once|TRBD1|TRBV5-4|TRBJ1-1
TGTGCCAGCAGCCCCCCGGGACAGGGCGGGACTGAAGCTTTCTTT
CASSPPGQGGTEAFF
>NA|NA|TRBV4-3|TRBJ2-7
TGCGCCAGCAGCCAAGAAACTGACGGGTACGAGCAGTACTTC
CASSQETDGYEQYF
>once|TRBD1|TRBV4-2|TRBJ1-2
TGTGCCAGCAGCCAAGATCGGACAGGGGAGTATGGCTACACCTTC
CASSQDRTGEYGYTF
>NA|TRBD2|TRBV5-1|TRBJ2-3
TGCGCCAGCAGCTGGGGGACTACACGGCGCACAGATACGCAGTATTTT
CASSWGTTRRTDTQYF
>NA|TRBD1|TRBV2|TRBJ2-1
TGTGCCATCCCGGACAGGGGGAGGAGTGAGCAGTTCTTC
CAIPDRGRSEQFF
>NA|TRBD2|TRBV4-3|TRBJ2-1
TGCGCCAGCAGCCTTAGCGGGTCGGGGGGACCAAGCTCCTACAATGAGCAGTTCTTC
CASSLSGSGGPSSYNEQFF
>NA|NA|TRBV5-1|TRBJ1-1
TGCGCCAGCAGCTTCGGGGGGCTACTGAACACTGAAGCTTTCTTT
CASSFGGLLNTEAFF
>NA|NA|TRBV6-5|TRBJ2-5
TGTGCCAGCAGTTACGGCGTCGGGCAAGAGACCCAGTACTTC
CASSYGVGQETQYF
>medium-sized|NA|TRBV4-2|TRBJ1-1
TGTGCCAGCAGCCAAGATCGTTCGAGTGGCACTGAAGCTTTCTTT
CASSQDRSSGTEAFF
>NA|TRBD1|TRBV19|TRBJ1-4
TGTGCCAGTAGCTCCGGGACAGCAAATGAAAAACTGTTTTTT
CASSSGTANEKLFF
>NA|NA|TRBV9|TRBJ2-7
TGTGCCAGCAGCGTAGACAGCCAGGAGCAGTACTTC
CASSVDSQEQYF
>few|TRBD2|TRBV7-3|TRBJ2-2
TGTGCCAGCAGTTCCGGACTAGCGGGGGGGCCTGGCACCGGGGAGCTGTTTTTT
CASSSGLAGGPGTGELFF
>NA|NA|TRBV6-5|TRBJ2-4
TGTGCCAGCAGTTACTTGGGAGGGGGCAAAAACATTCAGTACTTC
CASSYLGGGKNIQYF
>NA|TRBD1|TRBV19|TRBJ1-1
TGTGCCAGTATCCCACAGGGGCGTCGGACTGAAGCTTTCTTT
CASIPQGRRTEAFF
>NA|NA|TRBV5-4|TRBJ1-3
TGTGCCAGCAGGGAGGGAAACACCATATATTTT
CASREGNTIYF
>NA|NA|TRBV18|TRBJ2-2
TGTGCCAGCTCCCCCGCGGGCAGACAGGACACCGGGGAGCTGTTTTTT
CASSPAGRQDTGELFF
>once|NA|TRBV21-1|TRBJ1-5
TGTGCCAGCAGCAAACAAAAGGGACAGAACAATCAGCCCCAGCATTTT
CASSKQKGQNNQPQHF
>NA|NA|TRBV2|TRBJ2-3
TGTGCCAGCAGGGACCCCCGGAGGGCAGATACGCAGTATTTT
CASRDPRRADTQYF
>NA|NA|TRBV19|TRBJ1-1
TGTGCCAGTAGCGTTACACTCTCGGGCACTGAAGCTTTCTTT
CASSVTLSGTEAFF
>NA|NA|TRBV4-1|TRBJ2-5
TGCGCCAGCAGCCGGATCCCCCAAGCGCCCACACAAGAGACCCAGTACTTC
CASSRIPQAPTQETQYF
>NA|NA|TRBV6-5|TRBJ2-1
TGTGCCAGCAGTTTCAGGGCGTCGGGGGAAGATGAGCAGTTCTTC
CASSFRASGEDEQFF
>NA|NA|TRBV4-2|TRBJ1-2
TGTGCCAGCAGCCAAACACAGTATGGCTACACCTTC
CASSQTQYGYTF
>NA|TRBD1|TRBV7-6|TRBJ2-2
TGTGCCAGCAGCTGGGGACAGGATGTATTGACCGGGGAGCTGTTTTTT
CASSWGQDVLTGELFF
>NA|TRBD1|TRBV18|TRBJ1-5
TGTGCCAGCCAGGGGACAGAGTATAGCAATCAGCCCCAGCATTTT
CASQGTEYSNQPQHF
>once|TRBD1|TRBV9|TRBJ2-7
TGTGCCAGCAGCGCCGGGACAGGGTTTTACGAGCAGTACTTC
CASSAGTGFYEQYF
>NA|NA|TRBV6-5|TRBJ1-6
TGTGCCAGCAGTTACAGGGGCCTAAATTCACCCCTCCACTTT
CASSYRGLNSPLHF
>NA|TRBD1|TRBV29-1|TRBJ1-1
TGCAGCGCCCGGGACAGACAGGCCAGGGGTTACACTGAAGCTTTCTTT
CSARDRQARGYTEAFF
>NA|NA|TRBV28|TRBJ1-5
TGTGCCAGCAGTTTGTCCAGGAATCAGCCCCAGCATTTT
CASSLSRNQPQHF
>NA|NA|TRBV5-5|TRBJ1-2
TGTGCCAGCAGCTCCCAAACAGGGTTGGATGGCTACACCTTC
CASSSQTGLDGYTF
>once|NA|TRBV18|TRBJ2-1
TGTGCCAGCTCACCAGACCGCGGAAATGAGCAGTTCTTC
CASSPDRGNEQFF
>once|TRBD2|TRBV5-4|TRBJ2-5
TGTGCCAGCAGCTTGGGACTAGCGGGGGGGCAAGAGACCCAGTACTTC
CASSLGLAGGQETQYF
>NA|TRBD2|TRBV18|TRBJ2-5
TGTGCCAGCTCGCCGGGACTACAAGAGACCCAGTACTTC
CASSPGLQETQYF
>NA|TRBD1|TRBV19|TRBJ1-5
TGTGCCAGTAGCCTGACAGGGGGTGGCAATCAGTCCCAGCATTTT
CASSLTGGGNQSQHF
>NA|TRBD1|TRBV7-9|TRBJ2-7
TGTGCCAGCGAAACAGGGGGCGCGAGGAGTGAGCAGTACTTC
CASETGGARSEQYF
>NA|NA|TRBV5-4|TRBJ2-1
TGTGCCAGCAGCTTGGGACTTTCCTACAATGAGCAGTTCTTC
CASSLGLSYNEQFF
>NA|NA|TRBV10-3|TRBJ1-2
TGTGCCATCAGTTCGACAGGAGTAGGCTATGGCTACACCTTC
CAISSTGVGYGYTF
>NA|NA|TRBV4-1|TRBJ2-3
TGCGCCAGCAGCCCGCGAGCGGCTGCAGATACGCAGTATTTT
CASSPRAAADTQYF
>NA|TRBD2|TRBV7-9|TRBJ2-3
TGTGCCAGCAGCCAAAGCGGGGGGGGGACAGATACGCAGTATTTT
CASSQSGGGTDTQYF
>NA|NA|TRBV28|TRBJ1-3
TGTGCCAGCAGTCCCCCCCGGAACACCATATATTTT
CASSPPRNTIYF
>NA|TRBD2|TRBV25-1|TRBJ2-3
TGTGCCAGCAGTGAATGGGGGGGTAGCGATACGCAGTATTTT
CASSEWGGSDTQYF
>NA|TRBD2|TRBV7-3|TRBJ2-3
TGTGCCAGCAGCTTGGGACTAGCGGGGGGCACAGATACGCAGTATTTT
CASSLGLAGGTDTQYF
>NA|NA|TRBV5-6|TRBJ1-6
TGTGCCAGCAGCTTGCAGGGCTATAATTCACCCCTCCACTTT
CASSLQGYNSPLHF
>NA|TRBD2|TRBV11-3|TRBJ2-1
TGTGCCAGCAGTTCGGGACTAGGTTACAATGAGCAGTTCTTC
CASSSGLGYNEQFF
>NA|NA|TRBV27|TRBJ2-5
TGTGCCAGCAGTTCAATCCCAATGACTAAAAAAGAGACCCAGTACTTC
CASSSIPMTKKETQYF
>NA|NA|TRBV4-3|TRBJ1-2
TGCGCCAGCAGCCAAGATGCAGGGCCTAACTATGGCTACACCTTC
CASSQDAGPNYGYTF
>NA|TRBD2|TRBV5-4|TRBJ2-3
TGTGCCAGCAGCTCGGGACTAGCGGGGGCCTTTCGGGCAGATACGCAGTATTTT
CASSSGLAGAFRADTQYF
>few|TRBD1|TRBV19|TRBJ1-1
TGTGCCAGTAGGGGACAGGGTCCCACTGAAGCTTTCTTT
CASRGQGPTEAFF
>once|TRBD1|TRBV30|TRBJ1-5
TGTGCCTGGAGTGCGGGGACAGGGGTCTATCAGCCCCAGCATTTT
CAWSAGTGVYQPQHF
>NA|NA|TRBV21-1|TRBJ2-2
TGTGCCAGCAGCAACACCACCTCGGGACAGACGAACACCGGGGAGCTGTTTTTT
CASSNTTSGQTNTGELFF
>few|NA|TRBV29-1|TRBJ2-5
TGCAGCGTTGAAGAACTGGAGACCCAGTACTTC
CSVEELETQYF
>NA|TRBD1|TRBV4-1|TRBJ2-5
TGCGCCAGCAGCCAGGATCCGGGACAGGCAATCGAGACCCAGTACTTC
CASSQDPGQAIETQYF
>NA|TRBD2|TRBV23-1|TRBJ2-3
TGCGCCAGCGGAGCGGGGAATGAGACAGATACGCAGTATTTT
CASGAGNETDTQYF
>NA|TRBD1|TRBV4-1|TRBJ2-4
TGCGCCAGCAGCCAGCCCGACAGGGGCGGAAACATTCAGTACTTC
CASSQPDRGGNIQYF